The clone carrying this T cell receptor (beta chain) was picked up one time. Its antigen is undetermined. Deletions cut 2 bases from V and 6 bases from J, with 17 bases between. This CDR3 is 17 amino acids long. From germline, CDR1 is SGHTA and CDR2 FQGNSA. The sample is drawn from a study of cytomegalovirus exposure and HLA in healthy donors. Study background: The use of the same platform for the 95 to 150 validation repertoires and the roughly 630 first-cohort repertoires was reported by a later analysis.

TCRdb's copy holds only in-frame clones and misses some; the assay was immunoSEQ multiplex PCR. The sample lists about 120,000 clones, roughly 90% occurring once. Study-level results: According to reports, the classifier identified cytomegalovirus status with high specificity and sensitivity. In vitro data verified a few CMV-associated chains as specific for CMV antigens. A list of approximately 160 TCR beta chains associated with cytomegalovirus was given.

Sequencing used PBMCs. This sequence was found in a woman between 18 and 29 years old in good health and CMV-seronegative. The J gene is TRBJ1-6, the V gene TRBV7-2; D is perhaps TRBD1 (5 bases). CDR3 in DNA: TGTGCCAGCAGCTTACGGGGGATGTTAATAAGTAATTCACCCCTCCACTTT. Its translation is CASSLRGMLISNSPLHF.